This T cell receptor beta chain originates from a study of Ad26.COV2.S vaccination and SARS-CoV-2 variants. Overall study: The trial was COV1001 and the donor's arm was Ad26.COV2.S.

Regarding treatment: about 20 received Ad26.COV2.S at low or high dose, single or two shots; five or six received placebo; per-sample allocation not given. Sample collection was performed on day 63 after the first vaccine or placebo injection. The CDR3 covers 14 residues. The germline V and J ends were trimmed by 3 bases and 2 bases, with 9 bases remaining between them. CDR1 is WSHSY, CDR2 SAAADI, per germline. TCRdb keeps only in-frame clones here, not all; method: immunoSEQ multiplex PCR. The sample consists of some 300,000 clones, about 85% of them appearing once. The rearrangement joins TRBV10-2 to TRBJ2-3; TRBD1 or TRBD2 may be the D gene (6 bases each). This sample comprised peripheral blood, obtained in a trial of Ad26.COV2.S vaccine versus placebo. This receptor was obtained from a person between 18 and 60 years old who received the Ad26.COV2.S COVID-19 vaccine or a placebo. CDR3 DNA: TGCGCCAGCAGTGACGGGGGCATCACAGATACGCAGTATTTT. Translated, it gives CASSDGGITDTQYF.